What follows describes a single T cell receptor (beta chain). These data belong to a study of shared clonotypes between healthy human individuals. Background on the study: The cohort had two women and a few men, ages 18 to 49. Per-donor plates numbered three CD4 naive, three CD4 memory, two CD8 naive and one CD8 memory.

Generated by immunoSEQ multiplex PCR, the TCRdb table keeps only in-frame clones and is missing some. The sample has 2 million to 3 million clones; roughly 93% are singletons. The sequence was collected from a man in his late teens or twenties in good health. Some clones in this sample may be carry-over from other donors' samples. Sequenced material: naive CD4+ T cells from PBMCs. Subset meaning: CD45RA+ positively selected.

The CDR3 loop reads CASSDLTSPVGGYTEAFF. CDR3 sequence (DNA): TGTGCCAGCAGTGACTTGACGTCCCCAGTTGGAGGGTATACTGAAGCTTTCTTT. The chain links TRBV25-1 to TRBJ1-1, with D uncertain. Trimming shortened V by 3 bases and J by 5 bases, and 25 bases separated the two germline ends. CDR1 is MGHDK and CDR2 is SYGVNS in the germline V gene. The CDR3 has 18 residues. Full variable domain (rest looked up from reference TRBV25-1 and TRBJ1-1): EADIYQTPRYLVIGTGKKITLECSQTMGHDKMYWYQQDPGMELHLIHYSYGVNSTEKGDLSSESTVSRIRTEHFPLTLESARPSHTSQYLCASSDLTSPVGGYTEAFFGQGTRLTVV.